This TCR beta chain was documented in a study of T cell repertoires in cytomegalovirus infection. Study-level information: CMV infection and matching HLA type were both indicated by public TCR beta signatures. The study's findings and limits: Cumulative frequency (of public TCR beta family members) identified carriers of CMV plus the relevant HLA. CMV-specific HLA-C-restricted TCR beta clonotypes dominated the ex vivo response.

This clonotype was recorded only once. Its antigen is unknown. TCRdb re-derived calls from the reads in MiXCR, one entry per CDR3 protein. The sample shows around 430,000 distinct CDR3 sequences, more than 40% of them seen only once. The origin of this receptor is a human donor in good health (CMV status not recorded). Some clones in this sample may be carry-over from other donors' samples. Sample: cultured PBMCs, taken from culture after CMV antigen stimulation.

Here the CDR3 reads CASRTPGGVNTEAFF. For the CDR3, the DNA is TGTGCCAGCAGAACCCCCGGGGGCGTGAACACTGAAGCTTTCTTT. The chain uses TRBV28 and TRBJ1-1; TRBD1 is a possible D gene (6 bases). The CDR3 is made up of 15 amino acids. Looked up from germline, CDR1 is MDHEN and CDR2 is SYDVKM. Trimming left V 6 bases short and J 0 bases short, with 14 bases between. The variable domain in full, completed from reference TRBV28 and TRBJ1-1, reads DVKVTQSSRYLVKRTGEKVFLECVQDMDHENMFWYRQDPGLGLRLIYFSYDVKMKEKGDIPEGYSVSREKKERFSLILESASTNQTSMYLCASRTPGGVNTEAFFGQGTRLTVV.